The rows below give T cell receptor beta chains drawn from one sample of a study of T-cell memory formation after mild COVID-19. TCRdb analysed the 5' RACE reads with MiXCR anew, one entry per CDR3 protein. The sample lists approximately 350,000 distinct CDR3 sequences; around 14% were seen once. The sequenced sample consisted of PBMCs or a T cell subset sorted from them (not recorded which). Source of these receptors: a man aged 18 to 29 who had mild COVID-19 (a few samples of this study predate the infection). Cell type and time point are not known. The CDR3 runs from the conserved cysteine through the conserved F or W. D genes are given only for firm matches. Clone size is given for some rows only: seen once, a few or many times, or a class if the clone is expanded.

d_call clone_size j_call v_call cdr3_aa cdr3_nt
. . TRBJ2-3 TRBV20-1 CSAKEVGQTDTQYF TGCAGTGCTAAAGAGGTGGGCCAAACAGATACGCAGTATTTT
. few TRBJ1-1 TRBV20-1 CSARRVNTEAFF TGCAGTGCTAGAAGGGTGAACACTGAAGCTTTCTTT
TRBD1 few TRBJ2-5 TRBV7-2 CASTLEGGGETQYF TGTGCCAGCACTCTAGAAGGGGGCGGGGAGACCCAGTACTTC
TRBD2 few TRBJ2-7 TRBV29-1 CSVGGGTGVPSYEQYF TGCAGCGTCGGGGGGGGGACTGGGGTCCCTTCCTACGAGCAGTACTTC
TRBD1 . TRBJ1-6 TRBV18 CASSPYQGGSYNSPLHF TGTGCCAGCTCACCTTATCAGGGGGGCTCCTATAATTCACCCCTCCACTTT
TRBD1 few TRBJ1-2 TRBV7-9 CASSLDRVSNYGYTF TGTGCCAGCAGCTTGGACAGGGTCTCTAACTATGGCTACACCTTC
TRBD1 . TRBJ2-5 TRBV11-2 CASSDPGTGAETQYF TGTGCCAGCAGCGACCCCGGGACAGGGGCGGAGACCCAGTACTTC
. . TRBJ2-1 TRBV20-1 CSATRIHEQFF TGCAGTGCTACTCGAATCCATGAGCAGTTCTTC
. few TRBJ2-3 TRBV27 CASREGLRSTDTQYF TGTGCCAGCAGGGAGGGGCTGCGTAGCACAGATACGCAGTATTTT
. . TRBJ1-5 TRBV19 CASRQRSLDSNQPQHF TGTGCCAGTAGACAAAGGTCGTTAGATAGCAATCAGCCCCAGCATTTT
. few TRBJ2-1 TRBV7-3 CASSLTSTRGHNNEQFF TGTGCCAGCAGCTTAACGTCTACACGGGGTCATAACAATGAGCAGTTCTTC
. . TRBJ1-1 TRBV7-6 CASSLLGGSVNTEAFF TGTGCCAGCAGCTTACTGGGGGGCTCGGTGAACACTGAAGCTTTCTTT
TRBD1 . TRBJ1-1 TRBV10-2 CASQTGENTEAFF TGCGCCAGTCAGACAGGGGAGAACACTGAAGCTTTCTTT
TRBD2 many TRBJ2-5 TRBV28 CASRSGAGRQETQYF TGTGCCAGCAGGAGTGGAGCGGGGCGACAAGAGACCCAGTACTTC
. few TRBJ2-3 TRBV30 CAWSPSLGADTQYF TGTGCCTGGAGCCCTTCCCTTGGGGCAGATACGCAGTATTTT
. few TRBJ1-1 TRBV6-5 CAIRRGTEAFF TGTGCCATTAGACGTGGCACTGAAGCTTTCTTT
. . TRBJ2-5 TRBV12-3/TRBV12-4 CASSRSGMPETQYF TGTGCCAGCTCGCGGTCCGGGATGCCAGAGACCCAGTACTTC
. few TRBJ2-3 TRBV6-2/TRBV6-3 CASSHSRTQYF TGTGCCAGCAGTCACTCCCGCACGCAGTATTTT
TRBD1 few TRBJ1-6 TRBV5-1 CASSLGQEFSPLHF TGCGCCAGCAGCCTGGGACAGGAGTTTTCACCCCTCCACTTT
. many TRBJ1-6 TRBV6-5 CASSYGDGRSNSPLHF TGTGCCAGCAGTTACGGGGACGGGAGATCTAATTCACCCCTCCACTTT
. few TRBJ1-5 TRBV3-1 CASSQLRDQPQHF TGTGCCAGCAGCCAACTCAGGGATCAGCCCCAGCATTTT
. few TRBJ1-5 TRBV12-3/TRBV12-4 CASSLVKNQPQHF TGTGCCAGCAGTTTGGTCAAGAATCAGCCCCAGCATTTT
. . TRBJ1-4 TRBV4-1 CASSQVGQLATNEKLFF TGCGCCAGCAGCCAAGTGGGCCAGTTGGCAACTAATGAAAAACTGTTTTTT
TRBD2 . TRBJ2-2 TRBV6-4 CASSRGTSGGIYTGELFF TGTGCCAGCAGTCGGGGGACTAGCGGGGGGATCTACACCGGGGAGCTGTTTTTT
. many TRBJ1-3 TRBV4-2 CASSHGGARNTIYF TGTGCCAGCAGCCATGGGGGTGCGAGAAACACCATATATTTT
. many TRBJ2-1 TRBV2 CASLALNSYNEQFF TGTGCCAGCCTAGCGCTAAACTCCTACAATGAGCAGTTCTTC
. few TRBJ2-6 TRBV7-3 CASSRDLSGANVLTF TGTGCCAGCAGTCGGGATCTCTCTGGGGCCAACGTCCTGACTTTC
. few TRBJ2-5 TRBV18 CASSPQDQRGETQYF TGTGCCAGCTCACCCCAGGACCAGCGAGGAGAGACCCAGTACTTC
. . TRBJ1-5 TRBV12-3/TRBV12-4 CASSQGSYQPQHF TGTGCCAGCAGCCAGGGATCATACCAGCCCCAGCATTTT
. few TRBJ2-7 TRBV9 CASSVGVGGEQYF TGTGCCAGCAGCGTAGGGGTTGGGGGCGAGCAGTACTTC
. . TRBJ2-1 TRBV6-2/TRBV6-3 CASSYPGPQGGEQFF TGTGCCAGCAGTTACCCCGGGCCCCAGGGAGGTGAGCAGTTCTTC
TRBD2 many TRBJ2-1 TRBV7-9 CASSRSGGSYNEQFF TGTGCCAGCAGCCGTAGCGGGGGCTCCTACAATGAGCAGTTCTTC
. few TRBJ2-5 TRBV7-9 CASSPRSGTETQYF TGTGCCAGCAGCCCCAGATCGGGTACGGAGACCCAGTACTTC
. many TRBJ2-2 TRBV12-3/TRBV12-4 CASSPAVAQVTGELFF TGTGCCAGCAGCCCCGCGGTAGCTCAGGTCACCGGGGAGCTGTTTTTT
. . TRBJ1-5 TRBV5-1 CASRLGGAGNQPQHF TGCGCCAGCAGGTTGGGGGGGGCTGGCAATCAGCCCCAGCATTTT
. few TRBJ1-2 TRBV6-5 CASSPQGRRGYTF TGTGCCAGCAGCCCACAGGGACGTCGTGGCTACACCTTC
TRBD1 few TRBJ2-2 TRBV7-9 CASSPPQGDPGELFF TGTGCCAGCAGCCCCCCACAGGGGGATCCCGGGGAGCTGTTTTTT
TRBD1 . TRBJ2-4 TRBV7-2 CASSQSDRVNIQYF TGTGCCAGCAGCCAATCTGACAGGGTCAACATTCAGTACTTC
. few TRBJ2-1 TRBV19 CASSRGGPPGSYNEQFF TGTGCCAGTTCGCGAGGGGGGCCGCCGGGCTCCTACAATGAGCAGTTCTTC
. few TRBJ1-5 TRBV7-2 CASSGAFYRETNQPQHF TGTGCCAGCAGCGGCGCTTTCTACAGGGAAACTAATCAGCCCCAGCATTTT
TRBD1 . TRBJ1-1 TRBV15 CATSRSGGTEAFF TGTGCCACCAGCAGGTCAGGGGGGACTGAAGCTTTCTTT